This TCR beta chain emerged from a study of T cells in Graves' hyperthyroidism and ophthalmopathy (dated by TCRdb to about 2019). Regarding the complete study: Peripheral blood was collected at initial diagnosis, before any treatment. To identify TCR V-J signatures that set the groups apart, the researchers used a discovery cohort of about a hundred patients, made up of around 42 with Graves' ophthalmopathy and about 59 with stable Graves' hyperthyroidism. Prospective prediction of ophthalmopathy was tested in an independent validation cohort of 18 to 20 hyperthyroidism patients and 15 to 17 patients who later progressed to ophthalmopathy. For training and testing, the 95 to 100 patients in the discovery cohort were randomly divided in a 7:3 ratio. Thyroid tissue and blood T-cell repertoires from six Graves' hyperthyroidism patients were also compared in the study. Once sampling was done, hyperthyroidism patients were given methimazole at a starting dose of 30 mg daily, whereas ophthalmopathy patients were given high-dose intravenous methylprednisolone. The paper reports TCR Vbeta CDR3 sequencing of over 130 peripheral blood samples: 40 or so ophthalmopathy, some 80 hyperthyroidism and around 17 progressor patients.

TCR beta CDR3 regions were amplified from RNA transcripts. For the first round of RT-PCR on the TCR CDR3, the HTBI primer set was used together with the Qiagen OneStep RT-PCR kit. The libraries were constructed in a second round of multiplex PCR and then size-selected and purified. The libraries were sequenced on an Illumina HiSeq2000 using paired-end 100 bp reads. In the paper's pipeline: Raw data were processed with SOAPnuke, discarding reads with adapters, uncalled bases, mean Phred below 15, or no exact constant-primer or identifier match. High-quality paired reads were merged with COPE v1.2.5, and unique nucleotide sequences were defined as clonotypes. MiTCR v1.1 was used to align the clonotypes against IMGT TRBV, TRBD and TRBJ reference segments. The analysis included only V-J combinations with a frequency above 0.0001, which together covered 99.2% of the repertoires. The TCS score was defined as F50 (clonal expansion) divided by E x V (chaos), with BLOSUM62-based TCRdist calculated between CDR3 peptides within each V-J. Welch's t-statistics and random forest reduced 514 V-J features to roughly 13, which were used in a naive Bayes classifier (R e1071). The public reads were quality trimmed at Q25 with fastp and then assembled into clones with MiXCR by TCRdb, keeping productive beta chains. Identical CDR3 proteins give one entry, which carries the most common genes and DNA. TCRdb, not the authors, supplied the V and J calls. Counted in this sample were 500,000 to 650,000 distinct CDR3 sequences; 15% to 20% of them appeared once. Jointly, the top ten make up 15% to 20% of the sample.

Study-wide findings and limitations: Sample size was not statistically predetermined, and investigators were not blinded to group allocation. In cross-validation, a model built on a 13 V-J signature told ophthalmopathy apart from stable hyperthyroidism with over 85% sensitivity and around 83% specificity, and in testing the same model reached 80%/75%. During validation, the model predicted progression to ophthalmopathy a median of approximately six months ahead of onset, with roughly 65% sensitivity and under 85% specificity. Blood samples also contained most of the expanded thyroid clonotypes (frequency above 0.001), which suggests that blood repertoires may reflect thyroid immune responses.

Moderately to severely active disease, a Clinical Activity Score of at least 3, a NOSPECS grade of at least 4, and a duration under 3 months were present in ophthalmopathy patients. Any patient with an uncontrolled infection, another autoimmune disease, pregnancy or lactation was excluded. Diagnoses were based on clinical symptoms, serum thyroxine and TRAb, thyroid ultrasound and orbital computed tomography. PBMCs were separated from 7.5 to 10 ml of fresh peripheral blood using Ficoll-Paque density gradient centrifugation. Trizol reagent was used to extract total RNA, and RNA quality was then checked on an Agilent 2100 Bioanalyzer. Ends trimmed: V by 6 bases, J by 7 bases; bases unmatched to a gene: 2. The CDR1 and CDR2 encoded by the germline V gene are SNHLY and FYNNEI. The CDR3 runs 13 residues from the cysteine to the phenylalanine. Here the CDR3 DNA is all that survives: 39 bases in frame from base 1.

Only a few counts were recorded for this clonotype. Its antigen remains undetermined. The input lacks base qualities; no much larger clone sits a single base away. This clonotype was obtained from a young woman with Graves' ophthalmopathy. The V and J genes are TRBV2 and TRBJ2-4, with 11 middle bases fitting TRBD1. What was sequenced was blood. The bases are TGTGCCAGCAGCGGGACAGGGGGGAACATTCAGTACTTC. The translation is CASSGTGGNIQYF.